The 18 T cell receptor beta chains below all came from one sample that was sequenced in a study of blood T cell repertoires in COVID-19. Method: immunoSEQ multiplex PCR; TCRdb's copy keeps in-frame clones and lacks some. The profile covers about 200,000 clones, with about nine tenths appearing a single time and 3.5% to 4.5% taken by the ten largest. Sequenced sample: peripheral blood. These receptor sequences come from a man aged 50 or older with acute or convalescent COVID-19.

V is TRBV15 and J is TRBJ2-3, with D perhaps TRBD2 (5 bases). The CDR3 has 17 amino acids. The V and J ends lost 0 bases and 6 bases respectively, with 19 bases between them. CDR1 is LNHNV, CDR2 YYDKDF, per germline (reference sequence). The CDR3 loop is CATSRDTAVLKVDTQYF. The CDR3 coding sequence is TGTGCCACCAGCAGAGATACAGCGGTCCTGAAGGTGGATACGCAGTATTTT.

This chain links TRBV20-1 with TRBJ2-5, with D perhaps TRBD2 (6 bases). The ends were cut back, 5 bases at V and 5 bases at J, with 9 bases in the middle. CDR3 size: 11 residues. Per the germline V gene, CDR1 is DFQATT and CDR2 is SNEGSKA (reference sequence). The CDR3 DNA is TGCAGTGCTGATGGGGGGGAGACCCAGTACTTC. This sequence encodes CSADGGETQYF.

In this sample, this clone turned up once. The J gene is TRBJ2-1, the V gene TRBV11-2; TRBD1 aligns across 7 bases. The J segment lost 7 bases and the V segment lost 5 bases, leaving 14 bases of the junction unmatched. This CDR3 is built from 16 residues. The germline V gene encodes CDR1 SGHAT and CDR2 FQNNGV. Here the CDR3 DNA reads TGTGCCAGCAGCCCACCTAGGGCAGGGGGAAATAATGAGCAGTTCTTC. Encoded protein: CASSPPRAGGNNEQFF.

The V and J genes are TRBV6-5 and TRBJ2-1; 7 bases match TRBD2. The length of the CDR3 is 14 residues. CDR1 and CDR2 (germline): MNHEY, SVGAGI. Germline trimming cut 2 bases from V and 7 bases from J; bases unmatched to any gene: 5. The DNA of the CDR3 is TGTGCCAGCAGTTACGGGGGGGGAAGGAATGAGCAGTTCTTC. It codes for CASSYGGGRNEQFF.

The rearrangement links TRBV6-5 to TRBJ1-4, with a tentative D call TRBD1 (5 bases). V gave up 5 bases and J gave up 8 bases, with 9 bases separating them. Germline values: CDR1 MNHEY, CDR2 SVGAGI. CDR3 length equals 12 residues. Here the CDR3 reads CASSRDFEKLFF. CDR3 sequence (DNA): TGTGCCAGCAGTCGGGACTTCGAAAAACTGTTTTTT.

This clone has just a few counts. This CDR3 is also generated by other DNA sequences in the sample. CDR3 residues: CSVGRDSYEQYF. Written as DNA, the CDR3 is TGCAGCGTTGGTCGGGACAGCTACGAGCAGTACTTC. The chain carries TRBV29-1 and TRBJ2-7, with TRBD1 matching over 7 bases. Unmatched junction bases numbered 3, after V lost 4 bases and J lost 3 bases. CDR1 SQVTM and CDR2 ANQGSEA come from the germline V gene. CDR3 length: 12 residues.

The chain recombines TRBV7-2 with TRBJ1-3; TRBD1 might be the D (6 bases). The V and J ends lost 4 bases and 3 bases respectively, with 13 bases between them. CDR3 length: 15 amino acids. CDR1 is SGHTA and CDR2 is FQGNSA in the germline V gene. CDR3 DNA sequence: TGTGCCAGCAGCTCCCGGGGGGGCCGTGGAAACACCATATATTTT. Protein sequence: CASSSRGGRGNTIYF.

This clone appeared a few times. The CDR3 is CASRLQGPGEKLFF. In DNA form, the CDR3 reads TGTGCCAGTAGGCTTCAGGGTCCCGGGGAAAAACTGTTTTTT. The gene calls are TRBV19 and TRBJ1-4, with D perhaps matching TRBD1 (5 bases). Per the germline V gene, CDR1 is LNHDA and CDR2 is SQIVND (reference sequence). V lost 6 bases, J lost 8 bases, and 16 bases lay in between. This CDR3 has 14 amino acids.

This clone was recorded only once. The chain links TRBV5-1 to TRBJ2-7; 7 nucleotides line up with TRBD1. Trimming cost V 1 base and J 3 bases; bases outside gene matches: 7. Germline loops: CDR1 SGHRS, CDR2 YFSETQ. The CDR3 loop spans 15 amino acids. CDR3: CASSLTGVGRYEQYF. DNA for the CDR3: TGCGCCAGCAGCTTGACAGGGGTGGGCCGCTACGAGCAGTACTTC. Together with reference TRBV5-1 and TRBJ2-7, the CDR3 gives the full variable domain: KAGVTQTPRYLIKTRGQQVTLSCSPISGHRSVSWYQQTPGQGLQFLFEYFSETQRNKGNFPGRFSGRQFSNSRSEMNVSTLELGDSALYLCASSLTGVGRYEQYFGPGTRLTVT.

This clone was seen only a few times. V gene TRBV6-5 combines with J gene TRBJ2-7; 7 bases fit TRBD1. The CDR3 consists of 14 residues. Trimming at V came to 5 bases and at J to 2 bases, leaving 6 bases not matched to a gene. CDR1 and CDR2 (germline): MNHEY, SVGAGI. The DNA for the CDR3 is TGTGCCAGCAGTAAACAGGGGCTTACCTACGAGCAGTACTTC. This encodes CASSKQGLTYEQYF.

This chain connects TRBV4-2 to TRBJ2-2, with 8 bases lining up with TRBD1. Per germline, CDR1 LGHNA and CDR2 YNFKEQ. There are 16 residues in the CDR3. V was clipped by 4 bases and J by 2 bases; unmatched bases: 6. CDR3 amino acids: CASSPGGGTNTGELFF. In DNA form, the CDR3 reads TGTGCCAGCAGCCCAGGGGGCGGGACCAACACCGGGGAGCTGTTTTTT.

This rearrangement joins TRBV9 to TRBJ2-7; D is possibly TRBD2 (5 bases). Germline lookup yields CDR1 SGDLS and CDR2 YYNGEE. The ends were cut back, 3 bases at V and 3 bases at J, with 7 bases in the middle. The CDR3 runs to 12 residues. The CDR3 sequence is CASSARGYEQYF. In DNA form, the CDR3 reads TGTGCCAGCAGCGCTCGGGGCTACGAGCAGTACTTC.

This chain connects TRBV15 to TRBJ1-1; TRBD1 might be the D (5 bases). The CDR3 contains 14 residues. CDR1 and CDR2 from the germline V gene are LNHNV and YYDKDF (reference sequence). Trimming took off 6 bases at V and 5 bases at J, with 16 bases between the two ends. The CDR3 loop reads CATSLIRGRTEAFF. DNA of the CDR3: TGTGCCACCAGTCTCATAAGGGGTCGTACTGAAGCTTTCTTT.

The V gene is TRBV19, the J gene TRBJ1-5; 10 bases fit TRBD1. Trimming took 0 bases from V and 2 from J; bases not matched to a gene: 7. The CDR3 sequence is 18 residues long. Germline CDR1 and CDR2: LNHDA and SQIVND (reference sequence). CDR3 in DNA: TGTGCCAGTAGTATAGAACCGAGACAGGGGGCACGCAATCAGCCCCAGCATTTT. It translates to CASSIEPRQGARNQPQHF.

The chain uses TRBV18 and TRBJ1-6; 9 bases map to TRBD1. This CDR3 spans 15 amino acids. The junction had 9 bases not matched to a gene; V was cut back by 5 bases and J by 10 bases. Germline CDR1 and CDR2: KGHSH and LQKENI. CDR3 DNA sequence: TGTGCCAGCTCAATAACCGGGACAGGGCCCTCACCCCTCCACTTT. It codes for CASSITGTGPSPLHF.

The chain has TRBV19 and TRBJ1-2; TRBD1 matches at 9 bases. Trimming removed 8 bases from V and 7 bases from J; junction bases left unmatched: 8. The CDR3 contains 13 residues. Germline loops: CDR1 LNHDA, CDR2 SQIVND (reference sequence). CDR3 sequence (DNA): TGTGCCAGTCACAGGGGGCAGGATGGTGGCTACACCTTC. Encoded protein: CASHRGQDGGYTF.

The chain has TRBV7-9 and TRBJ1-2; TRBD1 might be the D (5 bases). Per the germline V gene, CDR1 is SEHNR and CDR2 is FQNEAQ (reference sequence). The CDR3 has 13 residues. V lost 5 bases and J 7 bases, leaving 14 bases between the germline ends. The CDR3 region has the DNA TGTGCCAGCAGCCTAGGGGCCTTGGCTGGCTACACCTTC. It encodes CASSLGALAGYTF.

J is TRBJ1-2 and V is TRBV2; D ambiguous. This CDR3 has 13 residues. The V end was cut by 0 bases, the J end by 7 bases, with 9 bases between. CDR1 and CDR2 from the germline V gene are SNHLY and FYNNEI. The DNA of the CDR3 is TGTGCCAGCAGTGAAGCGCGGGTGGGTGGCTACACCTTC. It codes for CASSEARVGGYTF.